The 23 T cell receptor beta chains in this list originate from one sample, sequenced in a study of shared clonotypes between healthy human individuals. Assay used: immunoSEQ multiplex PCR; TCRdb lists only in-frame clones, some missing. Of about 680,000 clones listed, 92% are singletons. Naive CD8 populations comprised CD45RO-negative cells positively selected for CCR7, excluding terminally differentiated effector memory CD45RA+ cells. Sequenced material: naive CD8+ T cells sorted from blood. These receptors were collected from a man aged 25-45 years in good health.

This clone was counted a single time. The rearrangement uses TRBV7-2 and TRBJ2-3, with D unclear. The CDR3 spans 12 residues. Trimming shortened V by 4 bases and J by 10 bases, and 12 bases separated the two germline ends. Germline V gene lookup returns CDR1 SGHTA and CDR2 FQGNSA. The CDR3 reads CASSYRGPAQYF. CDR3 nucleotide sequence: TGTGCCAGCAGCTACCGAGGACCTGCGCAGTATTTT.

The table lists this clone with a count of one. V gene TRBV16 combines with J gene TRBJ2-7, with D possibly matching TRBD2 (7 bases). V was cut by 2 bases and J by 0 bases, with 11 bases left in between. Germline V gene sequence: CDR1 KGHSY, CDR2 FQNENV. The CDR3 spans 15 residues. The CDR3 coding sequence is TGTGCCAGCAGCCAAGAGGGGGGGAGCTCCTACGAGCAGTACTTC. Protein sequence: CASSQEGGSSYEQYF.

Comment on this clone: Other DNA variants within this sample encode the same CDR3. The chain is built from TRBV9 and TRBJ2-5; 8 bases align to TRBD2. J gave up 0 bases and V 0 bases, and 4 bases lay outside the gene matches. Germline CDR1 and CDR2: SGDLS and YYNGEE. The CDR3 runs to 16 residues. CDR3 region: CASSVGTSGYQETQYF. The CDR3 nucleotides read TGTGCCAGCAGCGTAGGAACTAGCGGATACCAAGAGACCCAGTACTTC.

This chain joins TRBV7-9 and TRBJ1-2; 8 positions match TRBD1. CDR3 size: 15 residues. V trimming: 5 bases; J trimming: 7 bases; junction bases outside the gene matches: 12. From germline, CDR1 is SEHNR and CDR2 FQNEAQ (reference sequence). The CDR3 DNA sequence: TGTGCCAGCAGCCCTCCGGACAGGGCTTCTGGTGGCTACACCTTC. It encodes CASSPPDRASGGYTF.

A note on this clone: The junction shows a germline mismatch at one end, possibly a read error. The rearrangement joins TRBV7-7 to TRBJ2-3; tentatively, D is TRBD1 or TRBD2 (5 bases each). CDR1 SSHAT and CDR2 FNYEAQ come from the germline V gene (reference sequence). CDR3 length: 15 residues. For the CDR3, the DNA is TGTGCTAGCAGCTTCGGGACGGGCAGCACAGATACGCAGTATTTT. As protein: CASSFGTGSTDTQYF.

The J gene is TRBJ2-3, the V gene TRBV9; the D is unclear. Germline lookup yields CDR1 SGDLS and CDR2 YYNGEE. Between the trimmed V and J ends, which lost 4 bases and 0 bases, there was a span of 9 bases. This CDR3 comprises 14 residues. CDR3 DNA sequence: TGTGCCAGCAGCCAGGACCGAAGCACAGATACGCAGTATTTT. Translation: CASSQDRSTDTQYF.

V and J are TRBV5-4 and TRBJ2-2; no firm D call. Germline loops: CDR1 SGHNT, CDR2 YYREEE (reference sequence). The V and J ends lost 4 bases and 3 bases respectively, with 13 bases between them. CDR3 length equals 15 residues. The CDR3, as DNA: TGTGCCAGCAGCCTCGAAAACAAGGACACCGGGGAGCTGTTTTTT. It codes for CASSLENKDTGELFF.

This clone showed up just once. The rearrangement links TRBV4-3 to TRBJ2-1; TRBD2 aligns across 12 bases. V shed 0 bases and J 4 bases; nucleotides not matched to a gene: 4. The CDR3 loop spans 17 amino acids. Germline CDR1 is LGHNA and CDR2 is YSLEER. CDR3 in amino acids: CASSQDLTSGRYNEQFF. The CDR3, as DNA: TGCGCCAGCAGCCAAGATCTGACTAGCGGGAGATACAATGAGCAGTTCTTC.

V and J are TRBV7-2 and TRBJ2-5; 16 bases align to TRBD2. The germline gives CDR1 SGHTA, CDR2 FQGNSA. The CDR3 covers 19 residues. V shed 1 base and J 5 bases; nucleotides not matched to a gene: 10. CDR3 nucleotides: TGTGCCAGCAGCTTAGACGTGGGACTAGCGGGAGGGCCACGGGAGACCCAGTACTTC. Translation: CASSLDVGLAGGPRETQYF.

V usage is TRBV10-1 and J usage is TRBJ2-1; D unresolved. Germline V gene lookup returns CDR1 WNHNN and CDR2 SYGVQD (reference sequence). The germline V and J ends were trimmed by 3 bases and 2 bases, with 8 bases remaining between them. This CDR3 is 14 amino acids long. The CDR3 DNA reads TGCGCCAGCAGTGAAGGCAGTCCCTACAATGAGCAGTTCTTC. This gives the protein CASSEGSPYNEQFF.

The table lists this clone with many counts. This CDR3 is also generated by other DNA sequences in the sample. V is TRBV27 and J is TRBJ2-7; perhaps D is TRBD1 or TRBD2 (5 bases each). CDR3 length: 12 residues. Trimming stripped 1 base from V and 5 bases from J, with 6 bases between. The V gene's germline CDR1 is MNHEY and CDR2 SMNVEV (reference sequence). The CDR3 DNA is TGTGCCAGCAGTTTATTGGGGGACGAGCAGTACTTC. Amino acid sequence: CASSLLGDEQYF.

The chain carries TRBV4-1 and TRBJ2-7; 8 positions match TRBD1. V trimming: 8 bases; J trimming: 2 bases; junction bases outside the gene matches: 5. Germline V gene sequence: CDR1 MGHRA, CDR2 YSYEKL. This CDR3 has 13 amino acids. This CDR3 is CASGQGSTYEQYF. Written as DNA, the CDR3 is TGCGCCAGCGGACAGGGATCGACCTACGAGCAGTACTTC.

V usage is TRBV30 and J usage is TRBJ1-4; D remains unclear. Germline-derived CDR1 and CDR2 are GTSNPN and SVGIG (reference sequence). The CDR3 length is 15 residues. The V end was cut by 2 bases, the J end by 0 bases, with 10 bases between. The CDR3 here is CAWSTGAATNEKLFF. The CDR3 region has the DNA TGTGCCTGGAGTACGGGAGCTGCAACTAATGAAAAACTGTTTTTT.

The chain employs TRBV18 and TRBJ1-5; 7 positions agree with TRBD1. Germline values: CDR1 KGHSH, CDR2 LQKENI. The CDR3 covers 18 residues. The J segment lost 0 bases and the V segment lost 8 bases, leaving 16 bases of the junction unmatched. The CDR3 reads CASTETGLVYDSNQPQHF. As DNA, the CDR3 is TGTGCCAGCACTGAGACAGGGCTGGTTTATGATAGCAATCAGCCCCAGCATTTT.

This rearrangement joins TRBV2 to TRBJ2-1; D unclear. Trimming took off 1 base at V and 3 bases at J, with 13 bases between the two ends. Per germline, CDR1 SNHLY and CDR2 FYNNEI. CDR3 length: 16 amino acids. CDR3 bases: TGTGCCAGCAGTGAAGAGTGGGGTGTGAACTACAATGAGCAGTTCTTC. This codes for CASSEEWGVNYNEQFF.

This clone was counted a few times. This chain connects TRBV27 to TRBJ2-7; 9 nucleotides agree with TRBD1. CDR3 length: 15 amino acids. CDR1 MNHEY and CDR2 SMNVEV come from the germline V gene (reference sequence). V lost 5 bases to trimming and J lost 7 bases; unmatched junction nucleotides: 12. This CDR3 is CASSHTGGAAREQYF. CDR3 nucleotides: TGTGCCAGCAGTCACACAGGGGGCGCAGCGAGGGAGCAGTACTTC.

This sequence joins TRBV27 and TRBJ1-1; D ambiguous. Trimming left V 8 bases short and J 3 bases short, with 16 bases between. Germline CDR1 and CDR2: MNHEY and SMNVEV (reference sequence). The CDR3 is made up of 14 amino acids. CDR3 sequence reads: CASLPRVGYTEAFF. The CDR3 DNA reads as TGTGCCAGCCTCCCTAGGGTAGGGTACACTGAAGCTTTCTTT.

The rearrangement joins TRBV6-6 to TRBJ1-5; 9 nucleotides line up with TRBD1. Germline trimming cut 4 bases from V and 5 bases from J; bases unmatched to any gene: 3. The CDR3 has 14 residues. Per the germline V gene, CDR1 is MNHNY and CDR2 is SVGAGI (reference sequence). The CDR3 protein is CASSSDRGYQPQHF. The CDR3 region has the DNA TGTGCCAGCAGTTCCGACAGGGGGTATCAGCCCCAGCATTTT.

The chain recombines TRBV10-3 with TRBJ2-7; possibly TRBD1 for D (6 bases). This CDR3 contains 16 residues. Germline CDR1 reads ENHRY; CDR2 reads SYGVKD. V lost 5 bases and J lost 0, with 17 bases in between. As DNA, the CDR3 is TGTGCCATCAGTACTGACCGGGACACCTACTCCTACGAGCAGTACTTC. It specifies CAISTDRDTYSYEQYF.

The V and J genes are TRBV20-1 and TRBJ2-2; D gene uncertain. Trimming shortened V by 6 bases and J by 5 bases, and 7 bases separated the two germline ends. This CDR3 spans 11 amino acids. The V gene's germline CDR1 is DFQATT and CDR2 SNEGSKA (reference sequence). As DNA, the CDR3 is TGCAGTGCCATTAAAACCGGGGAGCTGTTTTTT. Protein product: CSAIKTGELFF.

The rearrangement uses TRBV6-1 and TRBJ2-1; 7 nucleotides match TRBD2. With 7 bases clipped from V and 3 bases from J, the junction kept 9 bases outside the gene matches. The CDR3 has 15 residues. Germline assignment: CDR1 MNHNS and CDR2 SASEGT. CDR3 loop: CASTAGLADYNEQFF. CDR3 sequence (DNA): TGTGCCAGCACCGCAGGGCTAGCGGACTACAATGAGCAGTTCTTC.

The V call is TRBV7-9, the J call TRBJ2-7, with TRBD2 identical over 9 bases. Germline trimming cut 2 bases from V and 4 bases from J; bases unmatched to any gene: 3. CDR3 length: 14 residues. Per germline, CDR1 SEHNR and CDR2 FQNEAQ (reference sequence). DNA of the CDR3: TGTGCCAGCAGCTTAACGACTAGCGGTTACGAGCAGTACTTC. It specifies CASSLTTSGYEQYF. Supplemented by reference TRBV7-9 and TRBJ2-7, the full variable domain reads DTGVSQNPRHKITKRGQNVTFRCDPISEHNRLYWYRQTLGQGPEFLTYFQNEAQLEKSRLLSDRFSAERPKGSFSTLEIQRTEQGDSAMYLCASSLTTSGYEQYFGPGTRLTVT.

This clone has at least ten counts. The CDR3 loop reads CASSVDMIATAYEQYF. CDR3 nucleotide sequence: TGTGCCAGCAGCGTGGATATGATAGCGACCGCCTACGAGCAGTACTTC. J is TRBJ2-7 and V is TRBV9, with D perhaps TRBD2 (5 bases). V lost 2 bases and J lost 2, with 17 bases in between. The germline CDR1 and CDR2 sequences are SGDLS and YYNGEE. The CDR3 has 16 amino acids.